Listed below are T cell receptor beta chains from one sample, sequenced in a study of cytomegalovirus exposure and HLA in healthy donors. Repertoires were generated with immunoSEQ multiplex PCR, while TCRdb's copy carries only in-frame clones and drops some. The profile shows roughly 130,000 clones, nearly 85% of them singletons. What was sequenced was PBMCs. The origin of the receptors is a boy under 18 in good health and CMV-seronegative. CDR3s include the opening cysteine and the closing phenylalanine or tryptophan. A D gene is named only where the DNA matches it firmly. Clone size, where shown, is once, few, many, or a class for clones that have expanded.

j_call | clone_size | v_call | d_call | cdr3_aa | cdr3_nt
TRBJ2-7 | NA | TRBV4-1 | NA | CASSQKDYSYEQYF | TGCGCCAGCAGCCAAAAGGACTATTCCTACGAGCAGTACTTC
TRBJ2-7 | NA | TRBV7-3 | TRBD2 | CASSPMGGSDTSEQYF | TGTGCCAGCAGCCCGATGGGAGGGTCCGACACCAGCGAGCAGTACTTC
TRBJ2-7 | NA | TRBV11-2 | TRBD2 | CASSLARGLVPEQYF | TGTGCCAGCAGCTTAGCCAGGGGACTAGTCCCCGAGCAGTACTTC
TRBJ2-3 | NA | TRBV4-1 | NA | CASGGGGTTDTQYF | TGCGCCAGCGGGGGGGGCGGGACCACAGATACGCAGTATTTT
TRBJ1-5 | once | TRBV15 | NA | CATSSAGGQPQHF | TGTGCCACCAGCAGTGCCGGGGGACAGCCCCAGCATTTT
TRBJ1-5 | NA | TRBV15 | NA | CATSRTRGGYSNQPQHF | TGTGCCACCAGCAGAACTAGGGGGGGTTATAGCAATCAGCCCCAGCATTTT
TRBJ2-7 | NA | TRBV4-1 | TRBD2 | CASSPSGGGRGRSYEQYF | TGCGCCAGCAGCCCGTCGGGGGGGGGTCGCGGGAGATCCTACGAGCAGTACTTC
TRBJ2-7 | NA | TRBV6-1 | NA | CASTLARTWEQYF | TGTGCCAGCACCCTAGCCAGGACGTGGGAGCAGTACTTC
TRBJ1-4 | NA | TRBV4-1 | TRBD1 | CASSQETGWGEKLFF | TGCGCCAGCAGCCAAGAGACAGGGTGGGGTGAAAAACTGTTTTTT
TRBJ1-1 | NA | TRBV9 | NA | CASSVDGGSEAFF | TGTGCCAGCAGCGTAGATGGGGGCTCTGAAGCTTTCTTT
TRBJ1-6 | NA | TRBV27 | TRBD1 | CASTLSGTANSPLHF | TGTGCCAGCACCCTCTCCGGGACAGCCAATTCACCCCTCCACTTT
TRBJ1-5 | NA | TRBV28 | NA | CASSLSTAQPQHF | TGTGCCAGCAGTTTATCGACAGCTCAGCCCCAGCATTTT
TRBJ2-7 | NA | TRBV7-2 | TRBD2 | CASSFSGANYEQYF | TGTGCCAGCAGCTTTAGCGGGGCTAACTACGAGCAGTACTTC
TRBJ2-1 | NA | TRBV2 | NA | CASSDPGDAPEQFF | TGTGCCAGCAGTGACCCTGGAGACGCACCAGAGCAGTTCTTC
TRBJ1-2 | once | TRBV7-2 | NA | CASSSGGRNYGYTF | TGTGCCAGCAGCTCGGGGGGCAGGAACTATGGCTACACCTTC
TRBJ1-5 | NA | TRBV9 | TRBD1 | CASSVDRGNQPQHF | TGTGCCAGCAGCGTAGACAGGGGGAATCAGCCCCAGCATTTT
TRBJ2-4 | NA | TRBV27 | NA | CASSFGRRGAKNIQYF | TGTGCCAGCAGTTTCGGAAGGAGAGGAGCCAAAAACATTCAGTACTTC
TRBJ2-7 | NA | TRBV29-1 | TRBD1 | CSARDSTYEQYF | TGCAGCGCACGGGACAGTACCTACGAGCAGTACTTC
TRBJ2-5 | NA | TRBV30 | TRBD2 | CAWSPRTSGRGETQYF | TGTGCCTGGAGTCCGCGGACTAGCGGGAGGGGGGAGACCCAGTACTTC